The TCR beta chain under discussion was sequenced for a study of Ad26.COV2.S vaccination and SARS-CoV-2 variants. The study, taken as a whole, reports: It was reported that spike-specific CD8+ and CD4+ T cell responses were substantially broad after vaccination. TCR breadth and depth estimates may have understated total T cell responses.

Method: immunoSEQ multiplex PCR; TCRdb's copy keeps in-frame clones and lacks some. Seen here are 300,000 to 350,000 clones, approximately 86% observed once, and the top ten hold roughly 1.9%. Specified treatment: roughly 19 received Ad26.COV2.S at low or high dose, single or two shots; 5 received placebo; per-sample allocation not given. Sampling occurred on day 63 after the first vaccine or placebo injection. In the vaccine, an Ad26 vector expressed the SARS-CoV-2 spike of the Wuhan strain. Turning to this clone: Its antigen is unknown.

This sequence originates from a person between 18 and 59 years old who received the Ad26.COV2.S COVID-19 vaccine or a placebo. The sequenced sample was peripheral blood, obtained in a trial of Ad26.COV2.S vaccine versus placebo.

The CDR3 here is CASSQRDRGTEAFF. The CDR3 nucleotides are TGCGCCAGCAGCCAACGGGACAGGGGAACTGAAGCTTTCTTT. The chain recombines TRBV4-3 with TRBJ1-1, with TRBD1 identical over 10 bases. The CDR3 has 14 residues. Germline V gene data show CDR1 as LGHNA and CDR2 as YSLEER. J lost 5 bases, V lost 2 bases, and 2 bases had no gene match.